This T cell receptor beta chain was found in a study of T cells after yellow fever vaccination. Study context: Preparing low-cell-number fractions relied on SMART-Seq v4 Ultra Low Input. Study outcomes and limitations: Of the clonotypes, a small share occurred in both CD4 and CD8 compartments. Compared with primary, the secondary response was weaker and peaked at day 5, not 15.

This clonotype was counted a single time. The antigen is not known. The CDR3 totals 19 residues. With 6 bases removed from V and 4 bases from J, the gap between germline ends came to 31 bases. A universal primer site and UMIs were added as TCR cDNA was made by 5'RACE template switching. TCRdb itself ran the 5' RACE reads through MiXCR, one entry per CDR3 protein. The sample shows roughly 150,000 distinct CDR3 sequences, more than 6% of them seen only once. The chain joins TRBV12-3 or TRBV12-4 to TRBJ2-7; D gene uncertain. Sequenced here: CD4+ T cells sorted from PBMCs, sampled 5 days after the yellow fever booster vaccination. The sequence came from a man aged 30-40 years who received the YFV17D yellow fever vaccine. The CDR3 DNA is TGTGCCAGCAGCCGTATGAGCCTGGCTAGTCGAGAAGGGAATTACGAGCAGTACTTC. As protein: CASSRMSLASREGNYEQYF.